Described below is a single T cell receptor (beta chain) sequence and its context. Its binding antigen is unknown. Within one base of it there is no much larger clone, and no base qualities were kept. At one collaborating source in Seattle, patients were enrolled during active infection and were followed longitudinally through the course of disease. Whole blood was collected in K2EDTA tubes by collaborating institutions according to the institutions' own protocols. For TCRbeta analysis, collaborators shipped samples as frozen whole blood, isolated PBMCs, or DNA extracted from either of those sample types. The CDR3 goes from the cysteine to the phenylalanine over 14 residues. The DNA shown is the 42-base CDR3, in frame from base 1. The germline V gene sets CDR1 to SGHNT and CDR2 to YENEEA. Ends trimmed: V by 5 bases, J by 15 bases; bases unmatched to a gene: 7. This entry is derived from a study of blood T cell repertoires in COVID-19 (dated by TCRdb to the early 2020s). A note on the overall study: Collaborator samples came from the United States, Italy and Spain and covered acute and convalescent phases of COVID-19. The prospective study material was composed of cDNA or gDNA derived from T cells, B-cell-depleted T cells, or PBMCs. The dataset comprised deeply sampled blood TCRbeta repertoires from subjects exposed to, actively infected with, or recovered from COVID-19. The repertoires were released in a freely available public database intended as a resource for research on the immune response to SARS-CoV-2. The samples were drawn from two sources: the first 160 participants of the ongoing ImmuneRACE study, and 1,200 or so subjects contributed by 6 global collaborators. The sample metadata nearly always contained a de-identified subject ID, COVID-19 status, age in years and sex. Where HLA class I and class II types were available, the types were taken from metadata supplied by the sample provider, not from assay-based typing. General study outcomes and caveats: Clinical and demographic metadata were provided uncurated, with the amount varying by source and participant.

TCRbeta CDR3 regions were amplified from genomic DNA using the immunoSEQ Assay, a bias-controlled multiplex PCR. Processing in the source paper ran as follows. The number of nucleated cells in each sample was estimated by amplification of reference gene primers within the assay. To quantify the absolute abundance of each unique TCRbeta CDR3 rearrangement, sequence reads were collapsed and filtered. For each sample, productive Simpson clonality was calculated as the square root of Simpson's diversity index across productive rearrangements. In TCRdb, the immuneACCESS table is reduced to in-frame sequences with V and J assigned. These tables do not hold every clone; where another copy was compared, an unresolved V gene accounts for under half, and the others remain unexplained. D and trimming were read from the DNA, whereas the V and J calls and clone size are those reported in that table. The sample has 95,000 to 150,000 clones on record, 75% to 90% of them singletons. Roughly 3% of the sample comes from the top ten.

The rearrangement combines TRBV11-3 with TRBJ2-1; the junction holds 16 bases that match TRBD2. The source is a woman of 80 years or more with COVID-19, enrolled during active disease. The specimen sequenced was peripheral blood. The nucleotides are TGTGCCAGCAGCGAGGGACTAGCGGGAGGGCCGGTGTTCTTC. It translates as CASSEGLAGGPVFF. Reference TRBV11-3 and TRBJ2-1 proteins supply the regions before and after the CDR3; the full variable domain is: EAGVVQSPRYKIIEKKQPVAFWCNPISGHNTLYWYLQNLGQGPELLIRYENEEAVDDSQLPKDRFSAERLKGVDSTLKIQPAELGDSAVYLCASSEGLAGGPVFFGPGTRLTVL.